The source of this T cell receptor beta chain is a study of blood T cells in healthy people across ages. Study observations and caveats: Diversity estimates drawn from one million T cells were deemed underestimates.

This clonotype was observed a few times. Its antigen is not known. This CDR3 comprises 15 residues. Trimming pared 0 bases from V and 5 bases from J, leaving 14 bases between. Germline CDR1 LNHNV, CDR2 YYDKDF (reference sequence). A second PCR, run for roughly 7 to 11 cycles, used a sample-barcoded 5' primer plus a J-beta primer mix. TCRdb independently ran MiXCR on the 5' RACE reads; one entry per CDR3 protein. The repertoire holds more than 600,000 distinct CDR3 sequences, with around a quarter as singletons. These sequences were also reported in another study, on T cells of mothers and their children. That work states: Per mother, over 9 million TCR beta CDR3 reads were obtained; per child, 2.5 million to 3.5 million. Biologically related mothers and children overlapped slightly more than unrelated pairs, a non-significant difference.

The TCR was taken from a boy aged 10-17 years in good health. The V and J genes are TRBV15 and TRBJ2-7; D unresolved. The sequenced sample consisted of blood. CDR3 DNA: TGTGCCACCAGCAGAGATTTAGGAGTCCGCCACGAGCAGTACTTC. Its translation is CATSRDLGVRHEQYF.